This T cell receptor beta chain was recorded in a study of identical twins. This clonotype was seen repeatedly, ten times or more. The CDR3 totals 15 residues. V lost 4 bases to trimming and J lost 7 bases, with 21 bases between them. Germline V CDR1 and CDR2: SGDLS, YYNGEE. Template switching added a universal primer binding site, and final cDNA carried unique molecular identifiers. TCRdb called the 5' RACE reads again in MiXCR, with one record for every CDR3 protein. The sample holds 230,000 or so distinct CDR3 sequences; about 9% are singletons and the top ten take approximately 3%. Separately, the same data were catalogued under a study of yellow fever vaccine responses in identical twins.

This clonotype was sampled from a woman aged 18-29 years in good health. The chain has TRBV9 and TRBJ2-7; maybe TRBD2 (6 bases). Sequenced sample: CD8+ T cells sorted from blood. The CDR3: CASSPGGPGVLEQYF. DNA of the CDR3: TGTGCCAGCAGCCCCGGAGGGCCCGGGGTTTTGGAGCAGTACTTC.